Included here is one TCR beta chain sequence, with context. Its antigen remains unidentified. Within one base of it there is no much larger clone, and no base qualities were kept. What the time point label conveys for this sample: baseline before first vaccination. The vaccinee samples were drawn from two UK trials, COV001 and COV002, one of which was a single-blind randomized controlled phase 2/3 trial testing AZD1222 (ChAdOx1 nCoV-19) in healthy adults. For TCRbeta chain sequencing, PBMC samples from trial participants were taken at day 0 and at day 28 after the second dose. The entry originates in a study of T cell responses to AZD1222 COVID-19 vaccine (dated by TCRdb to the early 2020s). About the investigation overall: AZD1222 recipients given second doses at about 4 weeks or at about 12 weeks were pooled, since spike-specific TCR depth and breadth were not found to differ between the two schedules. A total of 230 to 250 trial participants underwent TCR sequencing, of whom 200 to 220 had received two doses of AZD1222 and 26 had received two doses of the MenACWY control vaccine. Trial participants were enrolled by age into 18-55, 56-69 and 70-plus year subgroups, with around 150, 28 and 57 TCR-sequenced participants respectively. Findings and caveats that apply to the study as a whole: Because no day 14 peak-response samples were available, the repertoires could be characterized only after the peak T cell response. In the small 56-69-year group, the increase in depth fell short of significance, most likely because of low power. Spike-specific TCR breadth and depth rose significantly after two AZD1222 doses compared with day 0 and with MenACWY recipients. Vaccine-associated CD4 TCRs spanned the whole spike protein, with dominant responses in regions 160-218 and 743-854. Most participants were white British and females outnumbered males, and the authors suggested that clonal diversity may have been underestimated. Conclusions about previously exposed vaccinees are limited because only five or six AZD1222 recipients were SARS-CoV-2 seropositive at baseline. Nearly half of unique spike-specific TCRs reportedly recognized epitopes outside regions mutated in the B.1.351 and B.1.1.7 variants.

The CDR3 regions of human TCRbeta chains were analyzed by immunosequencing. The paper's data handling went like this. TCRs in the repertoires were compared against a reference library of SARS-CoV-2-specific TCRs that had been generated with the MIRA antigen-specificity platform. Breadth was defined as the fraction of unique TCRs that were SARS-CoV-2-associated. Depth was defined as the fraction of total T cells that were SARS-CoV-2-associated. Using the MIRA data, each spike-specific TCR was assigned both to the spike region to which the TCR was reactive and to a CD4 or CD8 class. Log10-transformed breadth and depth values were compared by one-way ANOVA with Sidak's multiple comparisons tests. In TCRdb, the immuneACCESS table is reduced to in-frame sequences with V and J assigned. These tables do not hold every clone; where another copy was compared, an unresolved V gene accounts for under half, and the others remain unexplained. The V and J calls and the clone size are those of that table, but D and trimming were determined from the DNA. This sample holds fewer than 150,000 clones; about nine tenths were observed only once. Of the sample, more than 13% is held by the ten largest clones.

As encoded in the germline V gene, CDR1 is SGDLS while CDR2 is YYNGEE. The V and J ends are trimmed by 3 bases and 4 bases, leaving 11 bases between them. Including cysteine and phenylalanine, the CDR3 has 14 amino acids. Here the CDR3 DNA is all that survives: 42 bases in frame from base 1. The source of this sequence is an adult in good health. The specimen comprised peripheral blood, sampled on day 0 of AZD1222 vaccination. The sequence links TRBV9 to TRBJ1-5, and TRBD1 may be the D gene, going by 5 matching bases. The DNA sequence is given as TGTGCCAGCAGCGCGGGAGGGGATAATCAGCCCCAGCATTTT. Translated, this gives CASSAGGDNQPQHF.